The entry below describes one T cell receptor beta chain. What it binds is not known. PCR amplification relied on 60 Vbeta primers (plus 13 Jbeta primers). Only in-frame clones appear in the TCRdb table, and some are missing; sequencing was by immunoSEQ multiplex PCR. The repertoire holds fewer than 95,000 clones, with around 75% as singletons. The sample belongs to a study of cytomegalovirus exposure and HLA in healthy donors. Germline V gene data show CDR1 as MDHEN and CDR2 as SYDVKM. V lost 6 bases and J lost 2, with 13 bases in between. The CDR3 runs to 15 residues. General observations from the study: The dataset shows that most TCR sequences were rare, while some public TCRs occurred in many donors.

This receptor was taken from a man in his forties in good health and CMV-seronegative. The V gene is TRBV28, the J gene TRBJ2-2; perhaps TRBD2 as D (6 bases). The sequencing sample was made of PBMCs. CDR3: CASSSRRVNTGELFF. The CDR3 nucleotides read TGTGCCAGCAGCTCCCGGAGGGTTAACACCGGGGAGCTGTTTTTT.